The rows below give T cell receptor beta chains drawn from one sample of a study of a mutant IDH1 vaccine in newly diagnosed glioma. TCRdb keeps only in-frame clones here, not all; method: immunoSEQ multiplex PCR. The data show about 54,000 clones, about 82% seen once. The sample in question was PBMCs, obtained from a glioma patient treated with radiotherapy, temozolomide or both. The source of these receptors is a man younger than 35 with glioma. Each CDR3 is given with its conserved first and last residue. A D gene is named only where the DNA matches it firmly. A clone size is listed for some rows: how often the clone was seen (once, few, many), or a class if it is expanded.

V gene	J gene	D gene	clone size	CDR3 protein	CDR3 DNA
TRBV27	TRBJ2-7	TRBD2	few	CASSMGTSGNEQYF	TGTGCCAGCAGTATGGGGACTAGCGGGAACGAGCAGTACTTC
TRBV19	TRBJ2-6	.	.	CAISRGYSGANVLTF	TGTGCCATCTCCAGGGGTTACTCTGGGGCCAACGTCCTGACTTTC
TRBV7-9	TRBJ1-5	.	few	CASSPGGGGQPQHF	TGTGCCAGCAGCCCAGGAGGGGGGGGTCAGCCCCAGCATTTT
TRBV5-1	TRBJ1-3	.	.	CASSSFTGNTIYF	TGCGCCAGCAGCTCTTTTACTGGAAACACCATATATTTT
TRBV9	TRBJ1-1	.	.	CASSVENTEAFF	TGTGCCAGCAGCGTAGAAAACACTGAAGCTTTCTTT
TRBV27	TRBJ2-5	TRBD2	.	CASSLVRTSFETQYF	TGTGCCAGCAGCCTGGTCAGGACTAGCTTCGAGACCCAGTACTTC
TRBV5-1	TRBJ2-2	TRBD1	.	CASRGSGQAVTGELFF	TGCGCCAGCAGGGGGTCGGGACAGGCCGTCACCGGGGAGCTGTTTTTT
TRBV18	TRBJ2-7	.	once	CASSPGGGGYEQYF	TGTGCCAGCTCACCCGGGGGCGGGGGCTACGAGCAGTACTTC
TRBV19	TRBJ2-7	.	.	CASSISGYEQYF	TGTGCCAGTAGTATAAGTGGTTACGAGCAGTACTTC
TRBV5-1	TRBJ2-1	TRBD2	once	CASSFGTSSYNEQFF	TGCGCCAGCAGCTTCGGGACTAGCTCCTACAATGAGCAGTTCTTC
TRBV2	TRBJ2-7	.	once	CASLGRQGYEQYF	TGTGCCAGCCTTGGTCGGCAGGGCTACGAGCAGTACTTC
TRBV29-1	TRBJ2-3	TRBD2	.	CSVRPSGSPTDTQYF	TGCAGCGTTCGGCCTAGCGGGAGCCCCACAGATACGCAGTATTTT
TRBV28	TRBJ2-1	.	.	CASSLVRDEQFF	TGTGCCAGCAGTTTAGTTCGGGATGAGCAGTTCTTC
TRBV9	TRBJ1-1	.	few	CASSVGYNTEAFF	TGTGCCAGCAGCGTAGGGTACAACACTGAAGCTTTCTTT
TRBV29-1	TRBJ1-2	TRBD1	.	CSVGRVEGAQARGYTF	TGCAGCGTTGGACGGGTAGAGGGGGCGCAGGCGAGGGGCTACACCTTC
TRBV4-3	TRBJ2-7	.	.	CASSQDNLYGEGEQYF	TGCGCCAGCAGCCAAGATAACCTGTACGGCGAGGGCGAGCAGTACTTC
TRBV6-6	TRBJ2-1	TRBD2	.	CASSGHSGSAYNEQFF	TGTGCCAGCAGTGGTCATAGCGGGAGCGCCTACAATGAGCAGTTCTTC
TRBV6-6	TRBJ1-5	.	.	CASSSKPGRSNQPQHF	TGTGCCAGCAGTTCCAAACCGGGAAGAAGCAATCAGCCCCAGCATTTT
TRBV6-7	TRBJ1-2	.	.	CASSYSTYGGIANYGYTF	TGTGCCAGCAGTTACTCCACTTACGGGGGGATAGCTAACTATGGCTACACCTTC
TRBV6-5	TRBJ2-7	.	.	CASSYSNGRSYEQYF	TGTGCCAGCAGTTACTCGAACGGTCGTTCCTACGAGCAGTACTTC
TRBV5-1	TRBJ1-2	TRBD1	once	CASSLDRGIYGYTF	TGCGCCAGCAGCCTGGACAGGGGCATCTATGGCTACACCTTC
TRBV5-1	TRBJ2-7	TRBD1	.	CASSFKSETGGSTYEQYF	TGCGCCAGCAGCTTTAAGTCCGAAACAGGGGGCTCAACCTACGAGCAGTACTTC
TRBV6-5	TRBJ2-7	.	.	CASSYGQTYEQYF	TGTGCCAGCAGTTATGGACAGACCTACGAGCAGTACTTC
TRBV30	TRBJ2-2	.	.	CAWNDGNTGELFF	TGTGCCTGGAACGACGGGAACACCGGGGAGCTGTTTTTT
TRBV7-9	TRBJ1-1	.	.	CASSLDRGFPEAFF	TGTGCCAGCAGCTTAGATAGGGGGTTCCCTGAAGCTTTCTTT
TRBV30	TRBJ2-4	TRBD1	.	CAWSRNRGNIQYF	TGTGCCTGGAGTCGAAACAGGGGTAACATTCAGTACTTC
TRBV27	TRBJ2-1	TRBD2	.	CASSLGTSGIEQFF	TGTGCCAGCAGTTTGGGGACTAGCGGGATTGAGCAGTTCTTC
TRBV5-6	TRBJ1-2	TRBD1	.	CASSLMQGAGGRGYTF	TGTGCCAGCAGCCTGATGCAGGGGGCAGGGGGCAGGGGCTACACCTTC
TRBV7-2	TRBJ1-5	TRBD1	.	CASSLNRQGRNQPQHF	TGTGCCAGCAGCTTAAACCGACAGGGGAGGAATCAGCCCCAGCATTTT
TRBV5-4	TRBJ2-4	.	.	CASSLVGAKNIQYF	TGTGCCAGCAGCTTGGTTGGAGCCAAAAACATTCAGTACTTC
TRBV2	TRBJ1-3	.	.	CASREDLSGNTIYF	TGTGCCAGCAGAGAGGACCTCTCTGGAAACACCATATATTTT
TRBV6-6	TRBJ1-2	.	.	CASREQGIGGYTF	TGTGCCAGCAGGGAACAGGGAATTGGCGGCTACACCTTC
TRBV5-6	TRBJ2-7	.	.	CASSSDSFSYEQYF	TGTGCCAGCAGCTCAGACAGTTTCTCCTACGAGCAGTACTTC
TRBV25-1	TRBJ1-2	.	.	CASSEKQALNYGYTF	TGTGCCAGCAGTGAAAAGCAGGCCCTCAACTATGGCTACACCTTC
TRBV30	TRBJ1-6	.	once	CAWSVGGYPSPLHF	TGTGCCTGGAGTGTCGGTGGGTATCCCTCACCCCTCCACTTT
TRBV5-4	TRBJ2-1	TRBD1	once	CASSGRDRGLSEQFF	TGTGCCAGCAGCGGAAGGGACAGGGGGCTTAGTGAGCAGTTCTTC
TRBV5-1	TRBJ2-7	TRBD2	.	CASSPNPTGLALYEQYF	TGCGCCAGCAGCCCCAATCCCACGGGACTAGCGCTTTACGAGCAGTACTTC
TRBV2	TRBJ1-1	.	.	CASSRGFGRVTEAFF	TGTGCCAGCAGCCGTGGGTTTGGACGGGTCACTGAAGCTTTCTTT
TRBV10-2	TRBJ2-3	TRBD2	.	CASKLAEFTDTQYF	TGCGCCAGCAAGCTAGCGGAATTCACAGATACGCAGTATTTT
TRBV5-5	TRBJ2-5	.	once	CASSLRRSQETQYF	TGTGCCAGCAGCTTGCGGCGGTCCCAAGAGACCCAGTACTTC
TRBV7-9	TRBJ1-2	.	few	CASSLTSDRLGYTF	TGTGCCAGCAGCTTAACCTCCGACAGGCTGGGCTACACCTTC
TRBV6-6	TRBJ2-7	.	once	CASSYSDLSEQYF	TGTGCCAGCAGTTACAGTGACCTCTCGGAGCAGTACTTC
TRBV19	TRBJ1-2	.	.	CASSMVQGANYGYTF	TGTGCCAGTAGTATGGTACAGGGAGCTAACTATGGCTACACCTTC
TRBV7-3	TRBJ2-3	.	few	CASSLSWGRTDTQYF	TGTGCCAGCAGCTTAAGTTGGGGGCGCACAGATACGCAGTATTTT
TRBV27	TRBJ2-2	.	once	CASSPGTISTGELFF	TGTGCCAGCAGTCCCGGGACGATAAGCACCGGGGAGCTGTTTTTT
TRBV4-2	TRBJ2-7	.	.	CASSQEAVVGSYEQYF	TGTGCCAGCAGCCAAGAAGCCGTGGTGGGCAGCTACGAGCAGTACTTC